The present T cell receptor beta chain was sequenced within a study of shared clonotypes between healthy human individuals (TCRdb year 2020). Background for the entire study: The cohort comprised a couple of women and a few men aged 18 to 49 years. Leukapheresis yielded between about 0.8 and 9.5 billion PBMCs per donor. The study deeply sequenced blood TCR repertoires of about 5 healthy adults to estimate repertoire size and the extent of clonotype sharing between individuals. Different laboratories and diverse techniques were used to prepare libraries and sequence TCR repertoires, to increase sequencing depth and limit assay-specific biases. For each donor, CD4 naive and CD4 memory were each run on three plates, CD8 naive on two plates, and CD8 memory on one plate.

CDR1 and CDR2, per the germline V gene (reference sequence), are SEHNR and FQNEAQ. The cysteine opens and the phenylalanine closes a CDR3 of 16 amino acids. The DNA shown is the 48-base CDR3, in frame from base 1. Trimming accounts for 1 base at V and 0 bases at J, while the number of junction bases matched to no gene is 6. CD8 naive samples consisted of CD45RO-negative cells that were positively selected for CCR7, yielding a CD45RA+CCR7+ population without TemRA cells. Donors were healthy HIV-negative adults with no recently reported acute infections or vaccinations. All donors were Caucasian adults living in Nashville, Tennessee, USA. After blood collection by leukapheresis, PBMCs were isolated using Ficoll-Histopaque density gradient centrifugation and then cryopreserved in the vapor phase of liquid nitrogen. Analytical flow cytometry was used to check the purity and quantity of every magnetically sorted T cell population. From each sorted fraction, genomic DNA was isolated and quantified by UV absorbance on a Nanodrop 2000c.

General conclusions and limits of the study: Pairwise subsampling led to the expectation that sequencing depth would affect the degree of clonotype sharing among donors. Even with the large sequencing depth, rarefaction of the sorted-subset datasets indicated that sequencing was incomplete. Sharing across a handful of donors was observed for about 5% of naive CD4, about 3.2% of naive CD8, 2% to 2.5% of memory CD4, and around 0.4% of memory CD8 clonotypes. Because the study included only a small number of donors, the genetic and exposure-history diversity represented was limited. Compared with non-shared clonotypes, clonotypes shared by all four sorted-subset donors had higher generation probabilities. Estimated clonotype richness was generally larger for naive than for memory subsets. Sampling was restricted to blood, and TCR repertoires in tissue are likely to differ from TCR repertoires in blood.

Remarks on this clone: Its antigen target is currently unknown. No base quality information exists; no much larger clone differs at one position.

Using the deep immunoSEQ assay, TCR CDR3 regions were amplified from genomic DNA by multiplex PCR. For each cell subset, the extracted genomic DNA was distributed evenly across all wells of several immunoSEQ 96-well plates, and each plate served as one replicate. For sorted subsets, around 200 ng genomic DNA, equal to tens of thousands of T cell genomes, was loaded into each replicate PCR. The purified libraries were quantified using a Qubit 3.0 fluorometer, sized with a Bioanalyzer 2100, and then quantified again using the KAPA Library Quantification kit. A separate single-read 150-cycle Illumina NextSeq 550 flow cell was used to sequence each immunoSEQ 96-well plate. The study's own analysis went as follows. The immunoSEQ output contained only junctional sequences without quality scores, so filtering could not match that applied to full-length reads. Sequences were annotated with PyIR, a Python wrapper for IgBLAST v1.9, and V/J genes and CDR3 were assigned using IMGT germline references. Reads were filtered out if the reads had weak V/J assignments (E-value above 1e-6), no CDR3, stop codons, out-of-frame junctions, or ambiguous translated residues. V3J clonotypes were defined as sequences sharing the same inferred V gene, J gene, and CDR3 amino acid sequence. Percentage overlap between repertoires was calculated by dividing the number of shared unique clonotypes by the size of the smaller repertoire. Richness of each repertoire was evaluated using RTK rarefaction, the Chao1 estimator, and Recon v2.1 estimates of unobserved clonotypes. OLGA was used to compute generation probabilities for all TCRbeta clonotypes that the gDNA method yielded from four donors. TCRdb obtained this table from immuneACCESS and retained in-frame rearrangements with V and J assigned. These tables miss some clones; where compared with another copy, unresolved V genes account for less than half of the shortfall, and the remainder is unexplained. V and J calls plus clone size are reproduced from that table; the DNA served to infer D and trimming. For this sample the table gives some 2 million clones, of which about 95% were detected only once. The ten most abundant clones make up 0.85% to 1.3% of the sample.

This receptor was identified in a man aged 18 to 30 in good health. Sequencing was carried out using naive CD8+ T cells sorted from blood. The intended sense of this specimen's cell subset or site label: CD45RA+CCR7+. The V gene is TRBV7-9 and the J gene is TRBJ2-7, with 7 junctional bases fitting TRBD1. The nucleotide sequence is given as TGTGCCAGCAGCTTAGGGCAGGGGGATTTCTCCTACGAGCAGTACTTC. This codes for CASSLGQGDFSYEQYF.